This TCR beta chain is from a study of hypomethylating agent response in myelodysplastic syndrome. Method: immunoSEQ multiplex PCR; TCRdb's copy keeps in-frame clones and lacks some. The sample records 950 to 1,300 clones, around 80% being singletons. Germline values: CDR1 LNHNV, CDR2 YYDKDF (reference sequence). Trimming removed 1 base at V and 2 bases at J, with 6 bases between. CDR3 length equals 14 residues. Sequencing used bone marrow, obtained before or after starting hypomethylating agent treatment for myelodysplastic syndrome (not recorded which). The rearrangement joins TRBV15 to TRBJ1-5; TRBD1 might be the D (5 bases). The TCR comes from a human donor with myelodysplastic syndrome. In nucleotides, the CDR3 is TGTGCCACCAGCAGAGTACAGGGCAATCAGCCCCAGCATTTT. It specifies CATSRVQGNQPQHF.